A selection of T cell receptor beta chains follows, all from one sample in a study of response to subunit inactivated influenza vaccine. TCRdb independently ran MiXCR on the RT-PCR reads; one entry per CDR3 protein. This table holds approximately 200,000 distinct CDR3 sequences, roughly an eighth found once. Specimen: CD8+ T cells sorted from PBMCs, collected about 5 days after vaccination. The receptors shown here come from a man in his forties or fifties who received an inactivated influenza vaccine. CDR3s include the opening cysteine and the closing phenylalanine or tryptophan. D genes are given only for firm matches. Clone size, where shown, is once, few, many, or a class for clones that have expanded.

TRBV20-1	TRBJ2-7	few	-	TGCAGTGCTAGAAAGGGGACACCTTCCTACGAGCAGTACTTC	CSARKGTPSYEQYF
TRBV6-1	TRBJ2-7	few	TRBD1	TGTGCCAGCAGTGAAGCAGGGGGCTACTACGAGCAGTACTTC	CASSEAGGYYEQYF
TRBV7-3	TRBJ2-3	-	-	TGTGCCAGCAGCTCCCTAGCGACAGATACGCAGTATTTT	CASSSLATDTQYF
TRBV10-3	TRBJ2-7	few	-	TGTGCCATCAGTGATCCCCGGATTACCTACGAGCAGTACTTC	CAISDPRITYEQYF
TRBV10-3	TRBJ2-3	few	TRBD2	TGTGCCATCAGGAAGAGACTAGCGGGAGGTGCTGGGATCACAGATACGCAGTATTTT	CAIRKRLAGGAGITDTQYF
TRBV20-1	TRBJ1-1	few	-	TGCAGTGCTAGAGATAGAGAGGGACACTCGAACACTGAAGCTTTCTTT	CSARDREGHSNTEAFF
TRBV3-1	TRBJ2-3	few	TRBD2	TGTGCCAGCAGCCAGGATTTAGCGGGGAGTAGCACAGATACGCAGTATTTT	CASSQDLAGSSTDTQYF
TRBV28	TRBJ2-2	-	-	TGTGCCAGCAGTTTACCCGGGACGGCGATCGGGGAGCTGTTTTTT	CASSLPGTAIGELFF
TRBV12-3/TRBV12-4	TRBJ2-2	-	TRBD2	TGTGCCAGCAGTTTCGGACTAGCGGCTAGAGGGGGGGAGCTGTTTTTT	CASSFGLAARGGELFF
TRBV4-3	TRBJ1-5	few	-	TGCGCCAGCAGCCAAGATTATAGCAATCAGCCCCAGCATTTT	CASSQDYSNQPQHF
TRBV9	TRBJ2-3	-	TRBD2	TGTGCCAGCAGCGCCGGGGGGAGAGAGACGCAGTATTTT	CASSAGGRETQYF
TRBV3-1	TRBJ1-4	-	-	TGTGCCAGCAGCCCTAAAACGCGGGCTAATGAAAAACTGTTTTTT	CASSPKTRANEKLFF
TRBV12-3/TRBV12-4	TRBJ2-1	many	TRBD2	TGTGCCAGCAACCCTAGCGGACCCTACAATGAGCAGTTCTTC	CASNPSGPYNEQFF
TRBV7-9	TRBJ2-7	few	TRBD1	TGTGCCAGCAGCTTAAGGGACAGGGACGTTTACGAGCAGTACTTC	CASSLRDRDVYEQYF
TRBV4-1	TRBJ2-7	many	TRBD1	TGCGCCAGCAGCCAAGTTTCGGGACAGGCCTCCTACGAGCAGTACTTC	CASSQVSGQASYEQYF
TRBV6-5	TRBJ1-5	few	-	TGTGCCAGCAGTTACGTGGCAGGGGAGTGGCCCCAGCATTTT	CASSYVAGEWPQHF
TRBV10-3	TRBJ2-5	-	TRBD2	TGTGCCATCAGTGAGTCGATTCTAGCGGGAGGAAAAGAGACCCAGTACTTC	CAISESILAGGKETQYF
TRBV7-9	TRBJ1-6	-	-	TGTGCCAGCAGCTTGACTGGGCCTCAGAATTCACCCCTCCACTTT	CASSLTGPQNSPLHF
TRBV12-3/TRBV12-4	TRBJ2-5	-	-	TGTGCCAGCAGTCCGTATCGGGGAGGGGGCTTGGAGACCCAGTACTTC	CASSPYRGGGLETQYF
TRBV5-6	TRBJ2-1	-	-	TGTGCCAGCAGCACCGGGCTTAGCGGCTACAATGAGCAGTTCTTC	CASSTGLSGYNEQFF
TRBV11-2	TRBJ1-5	many	-	TGTGCGACATCCCCCGGCGGGAGTCAGCCCCAGCATTTT	CATSPGGSQPQHF
TRBV30	TRBJ1-1	few	-	TGTGCCTGGTGCGTTAACACTGAAGCTTTCTTT	CAWCVNTEAFF
TRBV3-1	TRBJ2-7	-	-	TGTGCCAGCAGCCAAGAAGGAGGAGCCGGCTACGAGCAGTACTTC	CASSQEGGAGYEQYF